The source of this TCR beta chain is a study of cytomegalovirus exposure and HLA in healthy donors. This clone has a single count. In the PCR, 60 Vbeta and 13 Jbeta primers were used. Clones were read by immunoSEQ multiplex PCR, and TCRdb kept only the in-frame ones, dropping some. The table records fewer than 90,000 clones, about 75% of them present only once. The V gene end was trimmed by 4 bases and the J gene end by 3 bases; junction bases not matched to a gene: 5. The germline gives CDR1 SGHAT, CDR2 FQNNGV. There are 14 residues in the CDR3. The sample consisted of PBMCs. The source is a man aged 30 to 39 in good health and CMV-seropositive. The chain recombines TRBV11-2 with TRBJ2-7, with 8 bases fitting TRBD2. The CDR3 sequence: CASSSTGGYYEQYF. CDR3 DNA: TGTGCCAGCAGCTCAACGGGGGGGTACTACGAGCAGTACTTC. Supplemented by reference TRBV11-2 and TRBJ2-7, the full variable domain reads EAGVAQSPRYKIIEKRQSVAFWCNPISGHATLYWYQQILGQGPKLLIQFQNNGVVDDSQLPKDRFSAERLKGVDSTLKIQPAKLEDSAVYLCASSSTGGYYEQYFGPGTRLTVT.